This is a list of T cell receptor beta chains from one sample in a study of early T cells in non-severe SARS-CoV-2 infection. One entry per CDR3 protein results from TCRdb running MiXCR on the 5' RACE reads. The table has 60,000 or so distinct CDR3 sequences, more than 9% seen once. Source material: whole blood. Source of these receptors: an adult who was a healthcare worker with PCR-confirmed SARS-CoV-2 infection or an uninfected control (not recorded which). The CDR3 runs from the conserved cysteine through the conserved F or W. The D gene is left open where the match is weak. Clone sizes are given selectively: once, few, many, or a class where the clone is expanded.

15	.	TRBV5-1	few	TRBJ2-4	CASSLWGQNQNIQYF	TGCGCCAGCAGCTTGTGGGGCCAAAACCAAAACATTCAGTACTTC
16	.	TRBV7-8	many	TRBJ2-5	CASSLGPPLSQETQYF	TGTGCCAGCAGCTTAGGACCGCCGCTTAGCCAAGAGACCCAGTACTTC
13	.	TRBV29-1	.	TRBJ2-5	CSVDRQDQETQYF	TGCAGCGTTGATCGACAGGATCAAGAGACCCAGTACTTC
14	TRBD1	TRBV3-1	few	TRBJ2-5	CASSPLQGDETQYF	TGTGCCAGCAGCCCACTACAGGGGGATGAGACCCAGTACTTC
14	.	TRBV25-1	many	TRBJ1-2	CASRDSGKNYGYTF	TGTGCCAGTAGGGATTCGGGGAAGAACTATGGCTACACCTTC
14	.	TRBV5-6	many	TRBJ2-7	CASSLSSRTYEQYF	TGTGCCAGCAGCTTATCCTCCAGAACCTACGAGCAGTACTTC
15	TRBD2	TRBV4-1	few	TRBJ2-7	CASSRTSGDSYEQYF	TGCGCCAGCAGTCGGACTAGCGGGGACTCCTACGAGCAGTACTTC
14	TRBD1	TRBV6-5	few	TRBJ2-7	CASSYSRQGNEQYF	TGTGCCAGCAGTTACTCGCGACAGGGGAACGAGCAGTACTTC
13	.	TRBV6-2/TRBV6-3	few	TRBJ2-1	CASSSTGLDEQFF	TGTGCCAGCAGTTCAACAGGGTTGGATGAGCAGTTCTTC
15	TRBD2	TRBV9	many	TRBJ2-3	CASSVTSGSTDTQYF	TGTGCCAGCAGCGTAACTAGCGGAAGCACAGATACACAGTATTTT
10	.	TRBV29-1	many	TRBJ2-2	CSVTGGELFF	TGCAGCGTGACGGGCGGGGAGCTGTTTTTT
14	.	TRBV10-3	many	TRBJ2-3	CAIRSGWSTDTQYF	TGTGCCATCAGGTCAGGGTGGAGCACAGATACGCAGTATTTT
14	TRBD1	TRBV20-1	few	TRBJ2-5	CSARDPGGQETQYF	TGCAGTGCTAGAGACCCAGGGGGCCAAGAGACCCAGTACTTC
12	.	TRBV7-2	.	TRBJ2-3	CASSLGIRAQYF	TGTGCCAGCAGCTTAGGAATTCGGGCGCAGTATTTT
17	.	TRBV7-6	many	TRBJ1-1	CASSPRPFAGVGTEAFF	TGTGCCAGCAGCCCGCGCCCCTTTGCAGGGGTTGGCACTGAAGCTTTCTTT
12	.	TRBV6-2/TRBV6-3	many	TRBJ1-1	CASSRDGTEAFF	TGTGCCAGCAGCCGCGACGGCACTGAAGCTTTCTTT
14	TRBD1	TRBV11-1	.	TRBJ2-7	CASSLQTGNYEQYF	TGTGCCAGCAGCTTACAGACAGGGAACTACGAGCAGTACTTC
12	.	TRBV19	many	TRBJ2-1	CASSMLGGEQFF	TGTGCCAGTAGTATGCTAGGAGGTGAGCAGTTCTTC
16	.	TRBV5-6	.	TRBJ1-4	CASSPQTSATNEKLFF	TGTGCCAGCAGCCCCCAAACCTCTGCAACTAATGAAAAACTGTTTTTT
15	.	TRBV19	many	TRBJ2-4	CASRTTGVAKNIQYF	TGTGCCAGTAGGACGACCGGGGTAGCCAAAAACATTCAGTACTTC
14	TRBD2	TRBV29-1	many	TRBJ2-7	CSVGTSGSYPEQYF	TGCAGCGTCGGAACTAGCGGGAGTTATCCCGAGCAGTACTTC
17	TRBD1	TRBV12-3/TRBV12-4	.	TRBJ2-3	CASSPRGTGLLTDTQYF	TGTGCCAGCAGCCCGAGGGGGACAGGCCTTCTCACAGATACGCAGTATTTT
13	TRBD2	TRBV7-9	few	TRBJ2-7	CASSHGTSHEQYF	TGTGCCAGCAGCCACGGGACTAGCCACGAGCAGTACTTC
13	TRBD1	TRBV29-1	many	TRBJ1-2	CSVDPTGDYGYTF	TGCAGCGTTGACCCTACAGGGGACTATGGCTACACCTTC
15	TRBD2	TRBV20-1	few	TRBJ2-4	CSARPAGGRVNIQYF	TGCAGTGCTAGACCAGCGGGAGGGCGGGTGAACATTCAGTACTTC
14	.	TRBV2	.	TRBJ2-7	CASSPGTLSYEQYF	TGTGCCAGCAGTCCCGGGACACTTTCCTACGAGCAGTACTTC
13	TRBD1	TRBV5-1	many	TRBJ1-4	CASSDRGGEKLFF	TGCGCCAGTTCCGACAGGGGTGGTGAAAAACTGTTTTTT
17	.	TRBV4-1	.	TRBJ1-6	CASSQGQLSSYNSPLHF	TGCGCCAGCAGCCAAGGACAGCTGAGCTCCTATAATTCACCCCTCCACTTT
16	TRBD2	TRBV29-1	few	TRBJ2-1	CSVRTSGRRTYNEQFF	TGCAGCGTTCGGACTAGCGGGAGGAGGACCTACAATGAGCAGTTCTTC
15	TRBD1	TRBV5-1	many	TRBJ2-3	CASSLPGTGADTQYF	TGCGCCAGCAGCTTGCCCGGGACAGGGGCAGATACGCAGTATTTT
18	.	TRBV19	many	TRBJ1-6	CASSRSSGESSYNSPLHF	TGTGCCAGTAGTAGATCTTCGGGGGAGAGCTCCTATAATTCACCCCTCCACTTT
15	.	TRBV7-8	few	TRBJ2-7	CASSLEAGISYEQYF	TGTGCCAGCAGCTTAGAGGCGGGGATATCCTACGAGCAGTACTTC
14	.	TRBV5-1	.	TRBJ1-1	CASSLMGEGTEAFF	TGCGCCAGCAGCTTGATGGGGGAAGGGACTGAAGCTTTCTTT
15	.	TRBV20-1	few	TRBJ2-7	CSARDAQGTSYEQYF	TGCAGTGCTAGAGATGCCCAGGGTACTTCCTACGAGCAGTACTTC
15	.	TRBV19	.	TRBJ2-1	CASSIDGLAGNEQFF	TGTGCCAGTAGTATAGACGGACTGGCTGGGAATGAGCAGTTCTTC
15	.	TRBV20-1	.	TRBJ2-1	CSARSLSDSYNEQFF	TGCAGTGCTAGATCCCTGAGCGATTCCTACAATGAGCAGTTCTTC
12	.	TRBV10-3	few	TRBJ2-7	CAISGQHYEQYF	TGTGCCATCAGTGGACAGCACTACGAGCAGTACTTC